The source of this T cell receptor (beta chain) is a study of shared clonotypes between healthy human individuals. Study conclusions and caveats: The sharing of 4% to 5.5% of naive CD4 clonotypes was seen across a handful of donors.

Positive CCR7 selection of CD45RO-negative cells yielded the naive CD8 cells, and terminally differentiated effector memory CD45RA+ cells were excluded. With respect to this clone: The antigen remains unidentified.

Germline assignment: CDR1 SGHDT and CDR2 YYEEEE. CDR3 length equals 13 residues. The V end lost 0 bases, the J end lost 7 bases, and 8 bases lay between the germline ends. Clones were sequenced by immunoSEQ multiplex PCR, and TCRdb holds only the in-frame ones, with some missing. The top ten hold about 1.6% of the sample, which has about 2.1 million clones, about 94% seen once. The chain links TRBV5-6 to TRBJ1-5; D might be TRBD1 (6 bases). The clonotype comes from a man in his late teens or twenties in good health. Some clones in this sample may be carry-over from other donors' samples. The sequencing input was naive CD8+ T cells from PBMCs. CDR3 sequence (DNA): TGTGCCAGCAGCTTGGACGGGGGCCAGCCCCAGCATTTT. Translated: CASSLDGGQPQHF.